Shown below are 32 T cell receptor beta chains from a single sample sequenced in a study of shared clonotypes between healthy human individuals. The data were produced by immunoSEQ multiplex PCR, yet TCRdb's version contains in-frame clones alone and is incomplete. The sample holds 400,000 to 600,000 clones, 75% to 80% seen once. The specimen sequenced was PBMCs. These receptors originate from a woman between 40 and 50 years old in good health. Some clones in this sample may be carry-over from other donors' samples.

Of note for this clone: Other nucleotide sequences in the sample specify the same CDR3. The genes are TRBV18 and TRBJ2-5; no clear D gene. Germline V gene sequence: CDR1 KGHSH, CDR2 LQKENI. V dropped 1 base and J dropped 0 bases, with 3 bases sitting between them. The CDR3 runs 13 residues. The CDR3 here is CASSPRNQETQYF. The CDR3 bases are TGTGCCAGCTCACCACGGAACCAAGAGACCCAGTACTTC.

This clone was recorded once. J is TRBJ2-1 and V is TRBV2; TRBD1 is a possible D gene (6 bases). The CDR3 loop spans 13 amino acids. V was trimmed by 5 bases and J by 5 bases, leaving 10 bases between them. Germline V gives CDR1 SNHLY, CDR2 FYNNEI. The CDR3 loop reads CASSWTVDNEQFF. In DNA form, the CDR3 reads TGTGCCAGCAGTTGGACAGTTGACAATGAGCAGTTCTTC.

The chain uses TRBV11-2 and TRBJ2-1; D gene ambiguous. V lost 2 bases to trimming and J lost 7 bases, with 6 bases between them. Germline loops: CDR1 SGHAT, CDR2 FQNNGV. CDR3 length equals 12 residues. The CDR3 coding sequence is TGTGCCAGCAGCTTAACCGTTAATGAGCAGTTCTTC. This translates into CASSLTVNEQFF.

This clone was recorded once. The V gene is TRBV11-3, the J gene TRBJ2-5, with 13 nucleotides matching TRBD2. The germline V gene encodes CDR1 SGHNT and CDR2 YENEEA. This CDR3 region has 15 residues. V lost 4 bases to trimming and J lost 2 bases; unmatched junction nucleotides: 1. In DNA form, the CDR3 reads TGTGCCAGCAGCTCGGGACTAGCGGGACAAGAGACCCAGTACTTC. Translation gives CASSSGLAGQETQYF.

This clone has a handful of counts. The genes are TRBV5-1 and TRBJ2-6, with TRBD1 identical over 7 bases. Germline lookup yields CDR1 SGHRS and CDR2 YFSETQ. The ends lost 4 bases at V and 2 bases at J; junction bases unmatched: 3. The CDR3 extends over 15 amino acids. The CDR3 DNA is TGCGCCAGCAGCCCGACAGGGACTGGGGCCAACGTCCTGACTTTC. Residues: CASSPTGTGANVLTF.

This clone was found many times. The CDR3 bases are TGTGCCAGCAGTTGGCGCGGGAGGTCAGATACGCAGTATTTT. Encoded protein: CASSWRGRSDTQYF. The rearrangement joins TRBV7-3 to TRBJ2-3, with 8 positions matching TRBD2. CDR3 length equals 14 residues. V was clipped by 6 bases and J by 4 bases; unmatched bases: 6. Per germline, CDR1 SGHTA and CDR2 FQGTGA.

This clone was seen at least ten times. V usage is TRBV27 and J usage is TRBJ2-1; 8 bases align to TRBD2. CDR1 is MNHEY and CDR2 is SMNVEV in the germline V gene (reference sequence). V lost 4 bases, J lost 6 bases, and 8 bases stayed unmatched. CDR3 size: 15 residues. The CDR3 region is CASSYRREVPNEQFF. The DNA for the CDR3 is TGTGCCAGCAGTTACAGGCGGGAGGTTCCCAATGAGCAGTTCTTC.

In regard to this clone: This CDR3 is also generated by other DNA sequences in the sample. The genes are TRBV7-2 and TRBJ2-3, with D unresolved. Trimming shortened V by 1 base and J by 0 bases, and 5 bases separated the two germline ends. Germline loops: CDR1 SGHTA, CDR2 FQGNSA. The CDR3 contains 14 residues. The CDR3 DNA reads TGTGCCAGCAGCTTAGAGGGCAGCACAGATACGCAGTATTTT. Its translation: CASSLEGSTDTQYF.

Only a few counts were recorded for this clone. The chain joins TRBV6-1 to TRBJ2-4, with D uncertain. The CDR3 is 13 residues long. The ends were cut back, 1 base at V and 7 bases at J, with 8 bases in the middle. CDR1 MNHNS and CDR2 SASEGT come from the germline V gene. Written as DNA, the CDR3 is TGTGCCAGCAGTGAAGAGTACTCCAACATTCAGTACTTC. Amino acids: CASSEEYSNIQYF.

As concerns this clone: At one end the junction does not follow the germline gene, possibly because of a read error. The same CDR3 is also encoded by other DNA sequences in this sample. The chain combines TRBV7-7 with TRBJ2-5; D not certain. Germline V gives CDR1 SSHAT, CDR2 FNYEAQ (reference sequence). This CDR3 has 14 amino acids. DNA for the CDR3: TGTGCTAGCAGCCCTTCAGGCCTCGAAGAGACCCAGTACTTC. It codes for CASSPSGLEETQYF.

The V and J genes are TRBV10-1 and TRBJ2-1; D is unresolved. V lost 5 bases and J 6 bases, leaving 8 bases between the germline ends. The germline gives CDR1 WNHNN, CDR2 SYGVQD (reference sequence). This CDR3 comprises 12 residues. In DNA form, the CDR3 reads TGCGCCAGCAGTAGGTATACCAATGAGCAGTTCTTC. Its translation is CASSRYTNEQFF.

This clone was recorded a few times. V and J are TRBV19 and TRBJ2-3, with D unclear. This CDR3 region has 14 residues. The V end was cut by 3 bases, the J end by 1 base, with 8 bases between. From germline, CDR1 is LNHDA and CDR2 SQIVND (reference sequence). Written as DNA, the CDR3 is TGTGCCAGTAGTATCCCTTCCCGCACAGATACGCAGTATTTT. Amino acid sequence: CASSIPSRTDTQYF.

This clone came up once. The CDR3 region is CATSRGGVSYEQYF. DNA for the CDR3: TGTGCCACCAGCAGAGGTGGCGTCTCCTACGAGCAGTACTTC. The chain employs TRBV15 and TRBJ2-7; no clear D. Germline CDR1 LNHNV, CDR2 YYDKDF (reference sequence). Trimming removed 1 base at V and 0 bases at J, with 7 bases between. The CDR3 loop spans 14 amino acids.

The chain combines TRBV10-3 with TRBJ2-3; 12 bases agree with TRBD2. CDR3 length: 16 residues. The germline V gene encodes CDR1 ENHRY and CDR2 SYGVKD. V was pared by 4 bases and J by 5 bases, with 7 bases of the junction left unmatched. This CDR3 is CAISAPSGRAEDTQYF. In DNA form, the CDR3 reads TGTGCCATCAGTGCGCCTAGCGGGAGGGCCGAAGATACGCAGTATTTT.

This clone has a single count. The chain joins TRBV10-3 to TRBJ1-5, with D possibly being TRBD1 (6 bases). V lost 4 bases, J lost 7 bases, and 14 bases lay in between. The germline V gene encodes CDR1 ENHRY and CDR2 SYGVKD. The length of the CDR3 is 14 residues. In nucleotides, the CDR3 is TGTGCCATCAGTGTTGAACAGGGACTCCAGCCCCAGCATTTT. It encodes CAISVEQGLQPQHF.

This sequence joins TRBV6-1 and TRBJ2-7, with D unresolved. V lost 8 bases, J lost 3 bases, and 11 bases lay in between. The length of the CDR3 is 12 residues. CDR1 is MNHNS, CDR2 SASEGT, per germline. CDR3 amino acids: CASHAKYYEQYF. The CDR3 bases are TGTGCCAGCCATGCTAAGTACTACGAGCAGTACTTC.

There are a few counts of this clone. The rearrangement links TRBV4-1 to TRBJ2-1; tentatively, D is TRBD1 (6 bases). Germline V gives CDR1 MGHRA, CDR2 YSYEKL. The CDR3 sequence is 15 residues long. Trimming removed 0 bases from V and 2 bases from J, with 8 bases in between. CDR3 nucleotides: TGCGCCAGCAGCCAAGACAGGGGTCCCTACAATGAGCAGTTCTTC. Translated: CASSQDRGPYNEQFF.

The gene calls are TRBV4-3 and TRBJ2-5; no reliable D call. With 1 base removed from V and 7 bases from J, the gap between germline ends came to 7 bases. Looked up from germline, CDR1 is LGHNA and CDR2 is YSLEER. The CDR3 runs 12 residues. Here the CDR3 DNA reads TGCGCCAGCAGCCAAGGTATCGGGACCCAGTACTTC. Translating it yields CASSQGIGTQYF.

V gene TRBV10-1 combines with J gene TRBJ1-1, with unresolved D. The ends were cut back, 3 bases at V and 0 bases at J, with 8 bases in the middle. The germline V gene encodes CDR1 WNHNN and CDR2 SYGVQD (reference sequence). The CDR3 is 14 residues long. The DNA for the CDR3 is TGCGCCAGCAGTGAAGACCCGGTGAACACTGAAGCTTTCTTT. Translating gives CASSEDPVNTEAFF.

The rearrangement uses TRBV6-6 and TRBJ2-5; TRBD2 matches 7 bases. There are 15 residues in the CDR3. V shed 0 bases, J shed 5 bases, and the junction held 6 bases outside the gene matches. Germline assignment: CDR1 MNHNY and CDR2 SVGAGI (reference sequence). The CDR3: CASSYSLAEDETQYF. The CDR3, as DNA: TGTGCCAGCAGTTACTCGCTAGCGGAGGATGAGACCCAGTACTTC.

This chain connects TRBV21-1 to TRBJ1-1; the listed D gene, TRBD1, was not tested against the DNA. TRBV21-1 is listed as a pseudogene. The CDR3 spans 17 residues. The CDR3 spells CASRERTRDTNNTEAFF. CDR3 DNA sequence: TGTGCCAGCCGAGAACGAACCCGCGACACCAATAACACTGAAGCTTTCTTT.

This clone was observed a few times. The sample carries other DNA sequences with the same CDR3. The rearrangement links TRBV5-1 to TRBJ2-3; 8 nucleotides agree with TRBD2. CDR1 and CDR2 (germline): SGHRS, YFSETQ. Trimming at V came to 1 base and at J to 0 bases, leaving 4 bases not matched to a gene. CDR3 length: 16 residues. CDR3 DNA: TGCGCCAGCAGCTTGCGGGAGGGCTCTAGCACAGATACGCAGTATTTT. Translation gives CASSLREGSSTDTQYF.

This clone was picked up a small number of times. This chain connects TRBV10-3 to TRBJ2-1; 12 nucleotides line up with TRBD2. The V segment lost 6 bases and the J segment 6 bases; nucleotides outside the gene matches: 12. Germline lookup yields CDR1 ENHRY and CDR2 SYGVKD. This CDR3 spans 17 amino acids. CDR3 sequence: CAIRNYQPGLAGNEQFF. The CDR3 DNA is TGTGCCATCAGGAACTACCAACCGGGACTAGCGGGCAATGAGCAGTTCTTC.

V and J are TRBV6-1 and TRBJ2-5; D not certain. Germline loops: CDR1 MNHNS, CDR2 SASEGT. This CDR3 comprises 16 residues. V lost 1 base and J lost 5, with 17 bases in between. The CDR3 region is CASSEGHYRLGETQYF. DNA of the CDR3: TGTGCCAGCAGTGAAGGTCACTACCGCCTTGGGGAGACCCAGTACTTC.

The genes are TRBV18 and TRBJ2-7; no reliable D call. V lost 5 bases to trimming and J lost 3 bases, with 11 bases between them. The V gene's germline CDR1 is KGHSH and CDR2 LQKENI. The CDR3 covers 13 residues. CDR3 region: CASSDGLDYEQYF. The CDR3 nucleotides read TGTGCCAGCTCAGATGGTCTCGACTACGAGCAGTACTTC. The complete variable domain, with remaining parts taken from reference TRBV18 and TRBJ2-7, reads NAGVMQNPRHLVRRRGQEARLRCSPMKGHSHVYWYRQLPEEGLKFMVYLQKENIIDESGMPKERFSAEFPKEGPSILRIQQVVRGDSAAYFCASSDGLDYEQYFGPGTRLTVT.

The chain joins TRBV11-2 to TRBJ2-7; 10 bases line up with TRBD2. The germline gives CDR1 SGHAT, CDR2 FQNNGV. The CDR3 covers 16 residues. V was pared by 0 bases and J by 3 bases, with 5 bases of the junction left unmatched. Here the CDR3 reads CASSLDPSGSVYEQYF. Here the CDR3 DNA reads TGTGCCAGCAGCTTAGACCCTAGCGGGAGTGTCTACGAGCAGTACTTC.

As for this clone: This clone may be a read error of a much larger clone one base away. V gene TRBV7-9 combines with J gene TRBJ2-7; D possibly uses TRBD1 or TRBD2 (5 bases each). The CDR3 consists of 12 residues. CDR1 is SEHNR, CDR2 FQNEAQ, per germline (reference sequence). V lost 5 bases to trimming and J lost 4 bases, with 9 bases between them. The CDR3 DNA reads TGTGCCAGCAGCCGGGACGGGTACGAGCAGTACTTC. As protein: CASSRDGYEQYF.

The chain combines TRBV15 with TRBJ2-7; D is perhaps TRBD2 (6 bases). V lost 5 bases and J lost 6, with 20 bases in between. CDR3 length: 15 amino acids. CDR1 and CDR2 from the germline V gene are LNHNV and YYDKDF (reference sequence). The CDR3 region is CATSGPGTAGSEQYF. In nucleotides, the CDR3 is TGTGCCACCAGCGGCCCGGGGACTGCGGGATCCGAGCAGTACTTC.

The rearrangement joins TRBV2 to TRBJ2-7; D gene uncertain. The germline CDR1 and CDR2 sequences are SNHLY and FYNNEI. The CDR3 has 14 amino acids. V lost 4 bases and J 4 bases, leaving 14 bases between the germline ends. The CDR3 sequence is CASSADKGYYEQYF. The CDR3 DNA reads TGTGCCAGCAGTGCCGACAAAGGATATTACGAGCAGTACTTC.

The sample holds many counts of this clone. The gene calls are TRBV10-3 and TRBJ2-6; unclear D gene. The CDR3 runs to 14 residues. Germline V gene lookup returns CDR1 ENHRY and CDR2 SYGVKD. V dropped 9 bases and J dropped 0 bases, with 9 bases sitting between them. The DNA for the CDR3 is TGTGCCATTTTACCGAGCTCTGGGGCCAACGTCCTGACTTTC. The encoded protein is CAILPSSGANVLTF.

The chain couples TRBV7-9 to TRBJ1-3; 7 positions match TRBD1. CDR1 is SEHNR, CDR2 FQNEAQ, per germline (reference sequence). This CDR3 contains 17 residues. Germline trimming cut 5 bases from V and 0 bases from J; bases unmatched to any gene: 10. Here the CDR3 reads CASSRRTGPTSGNTIYF. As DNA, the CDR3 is TGTGCCAGCAGCCGGAGGACAGGACCCACCTCTGGAAACACCATATATTTT.

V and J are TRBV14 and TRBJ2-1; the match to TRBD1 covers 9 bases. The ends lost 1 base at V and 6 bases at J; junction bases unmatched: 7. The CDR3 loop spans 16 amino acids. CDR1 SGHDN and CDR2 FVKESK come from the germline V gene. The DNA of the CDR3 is TGTGCCAGCAGCCAAGTAACGGGACAGGGAACCAATGAGCAGTTCTTC. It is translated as CASSQVTGQGTNEQFF.